This T cell receptor (beta chain) derives from a study of blood T cells in healthy people across ages. Study-wide results and caveats: When set beside aged donors, long-lived donors presented more naive CD4+ cells and higher diversity.

Comments on this clonotype: Antigen: not known.

The V end lost 2 bases, the J end lost 3 bases, and 7 bases lay between the germline ends. CDR1 and CDR2 (germline): MNHNY, SVGAGI (reference sequence). The CDR3 length is 14 residues. With a J-beta primer mix and a sample-barcoded 5' primer, a second PCR ran 7 to 11 cycles. TCRdb reanalysed the 5' RACE reads using MiXCR and keeps one entry per CDR3 protein. In the table there are 980,000 or so distinct CDR3 sequences, around 48% of which are singletons. Material: blood. The TCR was taken from a man aged 30 to 39 in good health. The chain recombines TRBV6-6 with TRBJ1-4; the D is unclear. CDR3 residues: CASSYGASNEKLFF. The CDR3 DNA reads TGTGCCAGCAGTTACGGAGCGTCTAATGAAAAACTGTTTTTT.